This TCR beta chain was captured by sequencing in a study of blood T cells in healthy people across ages. Together with a sample-barcoded 5' primer, a J-beta primer mix was included in a second PCR lasting roughly 6 to 12 cycles. In TCRdb, the 5' RACE reads were re-called with MiXCR into one record per CDR3 protein. This table has roughly 700,000 distinct CDR3 sequences, around 32% appearing once. There are many counts of this clonotype. V was clipped by 5 bases and J by 3 bases, with 5 bases between them. There are 12 residues in the CDR3. The germline V gene has CDR1 SEHNR and CDR2 FQNEAQ (reference sequence).

The rearrangement joins TRBV7-9 to TRBJ1-5; D uncertain. This TCR derives from a woman older than 75 in good health. The sequencing sample was made of blood. The CDR3 DNA is TGTGCCAGCAGCCCCTCCAATCAGCCCCAGCATTTT. It translates to CASSPSNQPQHF.